The 4 T cell receptor beta chains listed next were all sequenced from one sample in a study of T cells in Graves' hyperthyroidism and ophthalmopathy. TCR beta CDR3 region amplification was performed from RNA transcripts. A first-round RT-PCR of the TCR CDR3 used the HTBI primer set. TCRdb processed the multiplex PCR reads anew with MiXCR; each CDR3 protein has one entry. The sample comprises fewer than 800,000 distinct CDR3 sequences, about a sixth of which are singletons, and around 7.7% rests with the top ten. Input material: blood. The receptors were gathered from a man between 18 and 29 years old with Graves' hyperthyroidism.

This clonotype was recorded many times. V is TRBV20-1 and J is TRBJ2-1; D might be TRBD2 (5 bases). The germline V gene has CDR1 DFQATT and CDR2 SNEGSKA (reference sequence). The CDR3 runs to 14 residues. Trimming removed 5 bases from V and 9 bases from J, with 20 bases in between. CDR3 in DNA: TGCAGTGCTCATAAGCTGGGAGAAGCCAGTGAGCAGTTCTTC. This sequence encodes CSAHKLGEASEQFF.

This clonotype was seen at least ten times. The chain has TRBV9 and TRBJ2-1, with D perhaps matching TRBD1 or TRBD2 (6 bases each). V gave up 4 bases and J gave up 2 bases, with 16 bases separating them. Germline CDR1 and CDR2: SGDLS and YYNGEE. This CDR3 has 16 amino acids. The CDR3 bases are TGTGCCAGCAGCCCACAGGGTAGCGGAGCCTACAATGAGCAGTTCTTC. Residues: CASSPQGSGAYNEQFF.

The table lists this clonotype with many counts. This chain joins TRBV5-5 and TRBJ2-3, with TRBD1 identical over 8 bases. Trimming removed 1 base from V and 4 bases from J; junction bases left unmatched: 5. The germline CDR1 and CDR2 sequences are SGHKS and YYEKEE (reference sequence). The CDR3 has 15 residues. The CDR3 DNA is TGTGCCAGCAGCTTGTTTGGACAGGGCGCAGATACGCAGTATTTT. This codes for CASSLFGQGADTQYF. Full variable domain (outside the CDR3, taken from reference TRBV5-5 and TRBJ2-3): DAGVTQSPTHLIKTRGQQVTLRCSPISGHKSVSWYQQVLGQGPQFIFQYYEKEERGRGNFPDRFSARQFPNYSSELNVNALLLGDSALYLCASSLFGQGADTQYFGPGTRLTVL.

The rearrangement joins TRBV30 to TRBJ2-5; the match to TRBD1 covers 8 bases. V dropped 5 bases and J dropped 4; count of bases not matched to a gene: 6. Germline V gives CDR1 GTSNPN, CDR2 SVGIG (reference sequence). CDR3 length: 13 residues. The CDR3 sequence: CAWALTGGETQYF. The CDR3 DNA is TGTGCCTGGGCCCTCACAGGGGGAGAGACCCAGTACTTC. Full variable domain (remainder filled in from reference TRBV30 and TRBJ2-5): SQTIHQWPATLVQPVGSPLSLECTVEGTSNPNLYWYRQAAGRGLQLLFYSVGIGQISSEVPQNLSASRPQDRQFILSSKKLLLSDSGFYLCAWALTGGETQYFGPGTRLLVL.